The 9 T cell receptor beta chains below all came from one sample that was sequenced in a study of tumor and adjacent non-tumor tissue in lung cancer. RNA was extracted from bulk tissue without any cell sorting. Three rounds of nested PCR, following a modified ARM-PCR protocol, produced the TCRbeta library. TCRdb passed the multiplex PCR reads through MiXCR, listing each CDR3 protein once. The sample shows 65,000 to 80,000 distinct CDR3 sequences, 73% of them seen only once. Sample: lung tumor tissue. The receptors shown here come from a man between 60 and 75 years old with non-small cell lung cancer.

For this clonotype: A read error may be the cause here, since a much bigger clone is one base away. The V gene is TRBV13, the J gene TRBJ2-1; D is undetermined. Germline assignment: CDR1 PRHDT and CDR2 FYEKMQ (reference sequence). This CDR3 is built from 12 residues. Trimming stripped 8 bases from V and 6 bases from J, with 11 bases between. In nucleotides, the CDR3 is TGTGCCAGCGGTCCCACCCCCAATGAGCAGTTCTTC. Residues: CASGPTPNEQFF.

This clonotype was seen only once. The junction shows a germline mismatch at one end, possibly a read error. The chain has TRBV29-1 and TRBJ1-4; D ambiguous. Germline V gene lookup returns CDR1 SQVTM and CDR2 ANQGSEA. The CDR3 is 12 amino acids. This CDR3 reads CNVETVGGQLFF. Written as DNA, the CDR3 is TGCAACGTTGAAACCGTGGGCGGTCAACTGTTTTTT.

The chain recombines TRBV11-2 with TRBJ1-1; no clear D gene. Looked up from germline, CDR1 is SGHAT and CDR2 is FQNNGV. The CDR3 consists of 14 residues. CDR3 coding DNA: TGTAGCAGCAGCTTAGACCCGAGAGACCTTGGAGCTTTCTTT. Translating gives CSSSLDPRDLGAFF.

For this clonotype: One end of the junction varies from germline; a read error may be responsible. The chain carries TRBV11-1 and TRBJ2-2; possible D gene TRBD2, 5 bases. CDR3 size: 14 residues. Germline CDR1 SGHAT, CDR2 FQDESV (reference sequence). The DNA of the CDR3 is TGTGTCAGCAGCTATACTAGTGGAACCGGGGAGATGTTTTTT. Its protein is CVSSYTSGTGEMFF.

Turning to this clonotype: Since a much larger clone is just one base distant, this may be a read error. DNA for the CDR3: TGTGCCAGCAGTCGCAGGGAAGGCGATATGCAGTATTTT. Translation gives CASSRREGDMQYF. This chain uses TRBV6-1 with TRBJ2-3; maybe TRBD1 (5 bases). This CDR3 is built from 13 residues. Per germline, CDR1 MNHNS and CDR2 SASEGT.

Comments on this clonotype: The CDR3 does not end in the conserved phenylalanine or tryptophan, so this is likely a read error. V gene TRBV10-3 combines with J gene TRBJ2-7; D might be TRBD1 (6 bases). The CDR3 is 12 residues long. V gave up 0 bases and J gave up 6 bases, with 6 bases separating them. The germline CDR1 and CDR2 sequences are ENHRY and SYGVKD. CDR3 DNA sequence: TGTGCCATCAGTGAGTCAGGGGGCGAGCAGTACTTA. Amino acid sequence: CAISESGGEQYL.

This clonotype was recorded many times. The chain employs TRBV20-1 and TRBJ2-4; maybe TRBD2 (5 bases). V lost 8 bases, J lost 3 bases, and 11 bases lay in between. Germline V lookup: CDR1 DFQATT, CDR2 SNEGSKA (reference sequence). The CDR3 contains 12 residues. CDR3 sequence: CSQPGIKNIQYF. The CDR3 bases are TGCAGTCAACCGGGAATCAAAAACATTCAGTACTTC.

Comments on this clonotype: This may come from a read error, since a much larger clone is one base off. The V call is TRBV11-2, the J call TRBJ2-3; 14 bases fit TRBD2. CDR1 and CDR2 from the germline V gene are SGHAT and FQNNGV. The CDR3 runs to 15 residues. The ends lost 5 bases at V and 6 bases at J; junction bases unmatched: 4. For the CDR3, the DNA is TGTGCCAGCAGCCCGGGACTAGCGGGAGTGGATACGCAGTATTTT. As protein: CASSPGLAGVDTQYF.

This clonotype came up once. The V and J genes are TRBV29-1 and TRBJ2-1, with 10 bases matching TRBD2. TRBJ2-7 explains the end of the DNA better; the J call may be wrong. Germline loops: CDR1 SQVTM, CDR2 ANQGSEA. This CDR3 region has 13 residues. The CDR3 loop is CSVGLAGAGEQYF. CDR3 DNA sequence: TGCAGCGTAGGGCTAGCGGGAGCGGGGGAGCAGTACTTC.